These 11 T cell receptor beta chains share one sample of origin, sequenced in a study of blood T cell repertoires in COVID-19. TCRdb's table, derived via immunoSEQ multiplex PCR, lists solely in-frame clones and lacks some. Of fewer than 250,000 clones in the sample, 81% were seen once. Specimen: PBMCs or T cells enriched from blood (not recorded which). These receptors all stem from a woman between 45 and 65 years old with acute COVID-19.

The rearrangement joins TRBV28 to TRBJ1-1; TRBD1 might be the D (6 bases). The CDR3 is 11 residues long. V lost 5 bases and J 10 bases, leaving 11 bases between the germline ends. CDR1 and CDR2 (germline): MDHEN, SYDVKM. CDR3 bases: TGTGCCAGCAGTACCGTAGGGGGAGCTTTCTTT. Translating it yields CASSTVGGAFF.

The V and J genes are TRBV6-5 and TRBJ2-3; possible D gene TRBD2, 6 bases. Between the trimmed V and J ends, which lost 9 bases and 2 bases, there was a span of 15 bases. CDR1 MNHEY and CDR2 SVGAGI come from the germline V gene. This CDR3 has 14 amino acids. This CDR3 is CASQRGGYTDTQYF. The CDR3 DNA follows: TGTGCCAGTCAACGGGGAGGATACACAGATACGCAGTATTTT.

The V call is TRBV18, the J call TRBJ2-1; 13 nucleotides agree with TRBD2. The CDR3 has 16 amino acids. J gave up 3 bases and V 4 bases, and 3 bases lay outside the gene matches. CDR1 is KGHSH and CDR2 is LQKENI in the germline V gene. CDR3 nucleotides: TGTGCCAGCTCACTCAGGACTAGCGGGAGCTACAATGAGCAGTTCTTC. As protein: CASSLRTSGSYNEQFF.

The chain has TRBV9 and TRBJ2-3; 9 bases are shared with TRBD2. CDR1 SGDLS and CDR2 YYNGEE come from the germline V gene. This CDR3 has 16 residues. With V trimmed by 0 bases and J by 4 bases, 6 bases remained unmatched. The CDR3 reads CASSVAPSGTPDTQYF. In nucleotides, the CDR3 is TGTGCCAGCAGCGTAGCTCCTAGCGGGACCCCAGATACGCAGTATTTT. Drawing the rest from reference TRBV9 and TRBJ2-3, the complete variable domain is DSGVTQTPKHLITATGQRVTLRCSPRSGDLSVYWYQQSLDQGLQFLIQYYNGEERAKGNILERFSAQQFPDLHSELNLSSLELGDSALYFCASSVAPSGTPDTQYFGPGTRLTVL.

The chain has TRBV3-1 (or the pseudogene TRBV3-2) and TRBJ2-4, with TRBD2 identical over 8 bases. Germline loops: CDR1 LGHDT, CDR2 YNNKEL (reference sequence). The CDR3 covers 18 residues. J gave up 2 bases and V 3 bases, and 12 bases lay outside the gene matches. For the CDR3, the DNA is TGTGCCAGCAGCCAGATCCCGGGACTAGGAGCTTCCAAAAACATTCAGTACTTC. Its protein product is CASSQIPGLGASKNIQYF.

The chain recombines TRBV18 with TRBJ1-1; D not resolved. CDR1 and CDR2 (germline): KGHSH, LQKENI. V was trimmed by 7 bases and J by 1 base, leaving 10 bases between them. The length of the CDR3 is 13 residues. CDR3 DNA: TGTGCCAGCTGTGACACGCAGAACACTGAAGCTTTCTTT. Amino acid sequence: CASCDTQNTEAFF.

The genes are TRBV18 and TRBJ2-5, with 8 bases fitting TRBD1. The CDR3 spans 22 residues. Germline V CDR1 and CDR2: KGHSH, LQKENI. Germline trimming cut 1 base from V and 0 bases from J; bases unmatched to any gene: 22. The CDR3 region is CASSPRTGPASSRGSDQETQYF. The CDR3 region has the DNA TGTGCCAGCTCACCACGGACAGGGCCGGCCAGTAGTCGGGGTAGCGACCAAGAGACCCAGTACTTC.

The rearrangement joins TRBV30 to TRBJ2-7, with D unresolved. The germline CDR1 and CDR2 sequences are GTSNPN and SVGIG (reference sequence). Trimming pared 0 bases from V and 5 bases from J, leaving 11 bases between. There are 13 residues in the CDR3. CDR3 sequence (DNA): TGTGCCTGGAGTGTACGTACGGTCGACGAGCAGTACTTC. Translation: CAWSVRTVDEQYF.

In DNA, the CDR3 is TGTGCCAGCAGCGGGACGACAGGAAATCAGCCCCAGCATTTT. As protein: CASSGTTGNQPQHF. This chain uses TRBV2 with TRBJ1-5; tentatively, D is TRBD1 (6 bases). From germline, CDR1 is SNHLY and CDR2 FYNNEI. V gave up 6 bases and J gave up 4 bases, with 13 bases separating them. CDR3 size: 14 residues.

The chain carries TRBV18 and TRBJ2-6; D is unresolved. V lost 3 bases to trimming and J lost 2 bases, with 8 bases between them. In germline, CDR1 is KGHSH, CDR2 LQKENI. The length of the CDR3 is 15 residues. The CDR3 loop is CASSPANPGANVLTF. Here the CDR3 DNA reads TGTGCCAGCTCACCCGCGAACCCTGGGGCCAACGTCCTGACTTTC.

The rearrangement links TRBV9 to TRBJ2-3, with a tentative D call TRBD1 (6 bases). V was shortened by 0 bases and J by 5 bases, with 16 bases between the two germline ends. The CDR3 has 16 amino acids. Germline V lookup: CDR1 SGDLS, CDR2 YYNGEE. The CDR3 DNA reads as TGTGCCAGCAGCGTAGTCGCTGGGGGCCCGGGAGATACGCAGTATTTT. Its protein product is CASSVVAGGPGDTQYF.